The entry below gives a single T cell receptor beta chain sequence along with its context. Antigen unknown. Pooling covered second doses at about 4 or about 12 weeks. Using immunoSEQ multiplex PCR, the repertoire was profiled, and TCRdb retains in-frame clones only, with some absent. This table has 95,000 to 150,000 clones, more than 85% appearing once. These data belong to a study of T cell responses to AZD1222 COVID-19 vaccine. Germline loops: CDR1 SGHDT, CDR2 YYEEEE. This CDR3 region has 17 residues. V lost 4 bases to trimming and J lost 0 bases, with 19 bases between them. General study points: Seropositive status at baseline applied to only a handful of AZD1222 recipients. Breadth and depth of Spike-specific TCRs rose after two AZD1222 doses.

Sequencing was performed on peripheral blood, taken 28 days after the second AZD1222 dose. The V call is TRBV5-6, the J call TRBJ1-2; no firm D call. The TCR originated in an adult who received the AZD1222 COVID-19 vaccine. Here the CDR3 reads CASSDLLSIGTNYGYTF. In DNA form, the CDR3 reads TGTGCCAGCAGCGATCTCCTTTCCATAGGCACTAACTATGGCTACACCTTC.